Each of the 32 T cell receptor beta chains below was sequenced from the same sample in a study of T cell changes during pregnancy in multiple sclerosis. This table comes from immunoSEQ multiplex PCR, and its TCRdb copy is limited to in-frame clones, with some not included. The sample holds 25,000 to 30,000 clones, around 85% seen once. The specimen comprised CD8+ T cells from peripheral blood mononuclear cells, sampled after pregnancy. The receptors were sampled from a female donor with multiple sclerosis, enrolled in a pregnancy study.

The chain recombines TRBV5-1 with TRBJ1-4; D is ambiguous. Per the germline V gene, CDR1 is SGHRS and CDR2 is YFSETQ. The CDR3 loop spans 15 amino acids. V lost 4 bases to trimming and J lost 5 bases, with 15 bases between them. As DNA, the CDR3 is TGCGCCAGCAGCGGAGAAGCGAGTTCGAATGAAAAACTGTTTTTT. As protein: CASSGEASSNEKLFF. Full variable domain (rest looked up from reference TRBV5-1 and TRBJ1-4): KAGVTQTPRYLIKTRGQQVTLSCSPISGHRSVSWYQQTPGQGLQFLFEYFSETQRNKGNFPGRFSGRQFSNSRSEMNVSTLELGDSALYLCASSGEASSNEKLFFGSGTQLSVL.

This chain uses TRBV7-9 with TRBJ1-1; 10 bases align to TRBD1. Germline V gives CDR1 SEHNR, CDR2 FQNEAQ (reference sequence). V lost 5 bases, J lost 4 bases, and 7 bases stayed unmatched. The CDR3 consists of 15 residues. As DNA, the CDR3 is TGTGCCAGCAGCCCAGGGACAGGGGACGTCACTGAAGCTTTCTTT. This codes for CASSPGTGDVTEAFF.

This chain connects TRBV7-6 to TRBJ1-6, with TRBD1 as a possible D gene (5 bases). Germline V gene data show CDR1 as SGHVS and CDR2 as FNYEAQ. Between the trimmed V and J ends, which lost 6 bases and 7 bases, there was a span of 13 bases. The CDR3 sequence is 14 residues long. This chain's CDR3 is CASSQGVGNSPLHF. The CDR3 nucleotides are TGTGCCAGCAGTCAAGGGGTTGGCAATTCACCCCTCCACTTT.

The V gene is TRBV29-1, the J gene TRBJ2-3, with 9 bases fitting TRBD2. Germline CDR1 and CDR2: SQVTM and ANQGSEA. Trimming took 4 bases from V and 2 from J; bases not matched to a gene: 4. The CDR3 contains 14 residues. DNA for the CDR3: TGCAGCGTTGCTGCGGGGGGGAACACAGATACGCAGTATTTT. Translated, it gives CSVAAGGNTDTQYF.

CDR3 loop: CSVEGQGAEEQYF. In DNA, the CDR3 is TGCAGCGTTGAAGGACAGGGGGCGGAAGAGCAGTACTTC. V and J are TRBV29-1 and TRBJ2-7; 10 bases line up with TRBD1. V was clipped by 1 base and J by 7 bases; unmatched bases: 4. This CDR3 comprises 13 residues. Per the germline V gene, CDR1 is SQVTM and CDR2 is ANQGSEA.

There are a few counts of this clone. The chain has TRBV30 and TRBJ2-2; D call uncertain. The CDR3 totals 15 residues. Germline lookup yields CDR1 GTSNPN and CDR2 SVGIG (reference sequence). V was clipped by 5 bases and J by 0 bases, with 13 bases between them. CDR3 region: CAWGAVSTNTGELFF. Written as DNA, the CDR3 is TGTGCCTGGGGTGCGGTATCTACGAACACCGGGGAGCTGTTTTTT.

The V and J genes are TRBV19 and TRBJ2-2, with 9 bases identical to TRBD1. Per the germline V gene, CDR1 is LNHDA and CDR2 is SQIVND (reference sequence). This CDR3 has 14 amino acids. J gave up 6 bases and V 6 bases, and 5 bases lay outside the gene matches. The CDR3 sequence: CASRDRQGAGELFF. CDR3 coding DNA: TGTGCCAGTAGGGATCGACAGGGGGCCGGGGAGCTGTTTTTT.

This clone was counted only a few times. The chain carries TRBV4-1 and TRBJ1-1; D gene unclear. The V end was cut by 0 bases, the J end by 4 bases, with 9 bases between. The CDR3 has 14 amino acids. Germline values: CDR1 MGHRA, CDR2 YSYEKL. The DNA of the CDR3 is TGCGCCAGCAGCCAAGAGGAGGGCGGCACTGAAGCTTTCTTT. It is translated as CASSQEEGGTEAFF.

The gene calls are TRBV19 and TRBJ2-2, with 8 nucleotides matching TRBD1. The trim removed 7 bases at V and 4 bases at J, leaving 5 bases unmatched. This CDR3 region has 14 residues. Germline V CDR1 and CDR2: LNHDA, SQIVND (reference sequence). In DNA, the CDR3 is TGTGCCAGTATGAGGACAGGGACCACCGGGGAGCTGTTTTTT. Translated, it gives CASMRTGTTGELFF.

V gene TRBV27 combines with J gene TRBJ1-5, with a tentative D call TRBD1 (5 bases). This CDR3 region has 16 residues. V lost 5 bases, J lost 3 bases, and 17 bases lay in between. Germline V gives CDR1 MNHEY, CDR2 SMNVEV (reference sequence). The CDR3 coding sequence is TGTGCCAGCAGTCCATCGGAAGGGGAATACAATCAGCCCCAGCATTTT. Translating gives CASSPSEGEYNQPQHF.

The rearrangement joins TRBV9 to TRBJ2-3; D is undetermined. The CDR3 runs to 11 residues. In germline, CDR1 is SGDLS, CDR2 YYNGEE. V was shortened by 3 bases and J by 7 bases, with 6 bases between the two germline ends. The CDR3 here is CASSAFHTQYF. CDR3 bases: TGTGCCAGCAGCGCCTTTCATACGCAGTATTTT.

The J gene is TRBJ2-3, the V gene TRBV5-5; D unclear. The germline gives CDR1 SGHKS, CDR2 YYEKEE (reference sequence). Trimming shortened V by 6 bases and J by 0 bases, and 8 bases separated the two germline ends. CDR3 size: 13 residues. The CDR3 DNA reads TGTGCCAGCACCAAGGAGAGCACAGATACGCAGTATTTT. Its protein product is CASTKESTDTQYF.

The V call is TRBV27, the J call TRBJ1-2; possibly TRBD1 for D (6 bases). The CDR3 spans 13 residues. Trimming cost V 3 bases and J 4 bases, with 9 bases left between them. Germline CDR1 and CDR2: MNHEY and SMNVEV (reference sequence). CDR3 region: CASSLTRGYGYTF. The CDR3 DNA sequence: TGTGCCAGCAGTTTGACCAGGGGCTATGGCTACACCTTC.

The chain employs TRBV5-1 and TRBJ2-7; 9 nucleotides align to TRBD2. The V and J ends lost 0 bases and 4 bases, in that order; junction bases with no gene match: 5. The CDR3 length is 15 residues. CDR1 and CDR2 from the germline V gene are SGHRS and YFSETQ. The CDR3 DNA follows: TGCGCCAGCAGCTTGGGGGCGGGGGGGCCTTACGAGCAGTACTTC. Translated: CASSLGAGGPYEQYF.

This clone came up a few times. The CDR3 region is CASSLWVQGSPLHF. The CDR3 bases are TGTGCCAGCAGTTTGTGGGTCCAGGGGTCACCCCTCCACTTT. V is TRBV27 and J is TRBJ1-6; maybe TRBD1 (6 bases). CDR1 is MNHEY and CDR2 is SMNVEV in the germline V gene (reference sequence). The CDR3 is made up of 14 amino acids. Between the trimmed V and J ends, which lost 3 bases and 10 bases, there was a span of 13 bases.

The chain carries TRBV15 and TRBJ2-5, with D perhaps matching TRBD2 (5 bases). Germline loops: CDR1 LNHNV, CDR2 YYDKDF (reference sequence). CDR3 length equals 15 residues. V lost 3 bases and J 5 bases, leaving 16 bases between the germline ends. The CDR3 region is CATSSDYRLEETQYF. CDR3 bases: TGTGCCACCAGCAGTGACTACCGGCTTGAGGAGACCCAGTACTTC.

This clone was observed once. CDR3 sequence: CAISESTGLNTEAFF. The CDR3 DNA is TGTGCCATCAGTGAGTCGACAGGGCTGAACACTGAAGCTTTCTTT. The chain couples TRBV10-3 to TRBJ1-1; 7 bases map to TRBD1. This CDR3 is built from 15 residues. The V gene end was trimmed by 0 bases and the J gene end by 0 bases; junction bases not matched to a gene: 1. The V gene's germline CDR1 is ENHRY and CDR2 SYGVKD.

The count of this clone is one. The chain is built from TRBV4-1 and TRBJ1-3; TRBD1 might be the D (5 bases). Germline-derived CDR1 and CDR2 are MGHRA and YSYEKL. V was shortened by 1 base and J by 0 bases, with 16 bases between the two germline ends. The CDR3 length is 18 residues. The CDR3 sequence: CASSQVEGSELSGNTIYF. CDR3 coding DNA: TGCGCCAGCAGCCAAGTGGAGGGGAGTGAACTCTCTGGAAACACCATATATTTT.

The chain recombines TRBV7-9 with TRBJ1-2, with no clear D. The CDR3 spans 13 residues. CDR1 and CDR2 from the germline V gene are SEHNR and FQNEAQ (reference sequence). The V end was cut by 4 bases, the J end by 4 bases, with 10 bases between. In DNA form, the CDR3 reads TGTGCCAGCAGCTCCGACGGAGCCTATGGCTACACCTTC. It specifies CASSSDGAYGYTF. The variable domain in full, completed from reference TRBV7-9 and TRBJ1-2, reads DTGVSQNPRHKITKRGQNVTFRCDPISEHNRLYWYRQTLGQGPEFLTYFQNEAQLEKSRLLSDRFSAERPKGSFSTLEIQRTEQGDSAMYLCASSSDGAYGYTFGSGTRLTVV.

V gene TRBV5-6 combines with J gene TRBJ1-6, with unresolved D. This CDR3 is 15 amino acids long. The V end was cut by 1 base, the J end by 10 bases, with 15 bases between. Germline loops: CDR1 SGHDT, CDR2 YYEEEE. The CDR3 protein is CASSLSYEGLSPLHF. For the CDR3, the DNA is TGTGCCAGCAGCTTGAGTTACGAAGGACTCTCACCCCTCCACTTT.

Only one count was recorded for this clone. V is TRBV13 and J is TRBJ1-1; perhaps TRBD1 as D (6 bases). V lost 1 base and J 1 base, leaving 7 bases between the germline ends. The CDR3 covers 14 residues. Germline assignment: CDR1 PRHDT and CDR2 FYEKMQ (reference sequence). CDR3 nucleotide sequence: TGTGCCAGCAGCTTAGCGACAGGGAACACTGAAGCTTTCTTT. Amino acids: CASSLATGNTEAFF.

This clone appeared once. The DNA of the CDR3 is TGTGCCAGCAGTGGAGCCCAGGGGCCGTACTACGAGCAGTACTTC. Its translation: CASSGAQGPYYEQYF. This rearrangement joins TRBV5-4 to TRBJ2-7; TRBD1 might be the D (6 bases). Germline V lookup: CDR1 SGHNT, CDR2 YYREEE (reference sequence). The CDR3 is 15 amino acids. V was cut by 5 bases and J by 3 bases, with 18 bases left in between.

The V call is TRBV15, the J call TRBJ2-3; 15 bases are a match to TRBD2. This CDR3 comprises 18 residues. The V segment lost 6 bases and the J segment 1 base; nucleotides outside the gene matches: 8. Germline V gene data show CDR1 as LNHNV and CDR2 as YYDKDF (reference sequence). The CDR3 loop reads CATRAGLAGGLGTDTQYF. The CDR3 coding sequence is TGTGCCACCAGAGCTGGACTAGCGGGGGGGCTTGGCACAGATACGCAGTATTTT.

Note on this clone: This may stem from a read error, because a much larger clone lies one nucleotide away. J is TRBJ2-7 and V is TRBV6-4; 11 bases align to TRBD2. This CDR3 is built from 15 residues. Per the germline V gene, CDR1 is MRHNA and CDR2 is SNTAGT. The J segment lost 2 bases and the V segment lost 0 bases, leaving 0 bases of the junction unmatched. CDR3 sequence: CASSDSSGGAYEQYF. Written as DNA, the CDR3 is TGTGCCAGCAGTGACTCTAGCGGGGGGGCCTACGAGCAGTACTTC.

This rearrangement joins TRBV7-9 to TRBJ2-3; 10 positions agree with TRBD2. Per the germline V gene, CDR1 is SEHNR and CDR2 is FQNEAQ (reference sequence). V trimming: 1 base; J trimming: 2 bases; junction bases outside the gene matches: 9. The CDR3 is 18 amino acids. The CDR3 protein is CASSLEASGGPYTDTQYF. The CDR3 DNA sequence: TGTGCCAGCAGCTTAGAGGCTAGCGGGGGACCCTACACAGATACGCAGTATTTT.

The V call is TRBV9, the J call TRBJ1-2; D is unresolved. The V and J ends lost 0 bases and 0 bases respectively, with 3 bases between them. The germline CDR1 and CDR2 sequences are SGDLS and YYNGEE. The CDR3 covers 13 residues. CDR3 loop: CASSVAANYGYTF. CDR3 nucleotides: TGTGCCAGCAGCGTAGCGGCTAACTATGGCTACACCTTC.

This sequence joins TRBV9 and TRBJ2-2; TRBD1 is a possible D gene (5 bases). The germline gives CDR1 SGDLS, CDR2 YYNGEE. This CDR3 region has 15 residues. The V end lost 0 bases, the J end lost 3 bases, and 9 bases lay between the germline ends. CDR3 DNA sequence: TGTGCCAGCAGCGTAGTAAGCAGGGACACCGGGGAGCTGTTTTTT. Translating it yields CASSVVSRDTGELFF.

The chain links TRBV5-6 to TRBJ2-7; the D gene is possibly TRBD2 (5 bases). Germline V gene sequence: CDR1 SGHDT, CDR2 YYEEEE. Trimming shortened V by 4 bases and J by 3 bases, and 11 bases separated the two germline ends. The CDR3 loop spans 13 amino acids. CDR3 sequence: CASSPGIFYEQYF. Here the CDR3 DNA reads TGTGCCAGCAGCCCCGGGATCTTCTACGAGCAGTACTTC.

The chain carries TRBV15 and TRBJ2-1; D might be TRBD1 (5 bases). This CDR3 region has 15 residues. Trimming took off 5 bases at V and 0 bases at J, with 11 bases between the two ends. Germline CDR1 LNHNV, CDR2 YYDKDF (reference sequence). The DNA for the CDR3 is TGTGCCACCAGCGTCGGACAAAGCTCCTACAATGAGCAGTTCTTC. Protein product: CATSVGQSSYNEQFF. Based on the CDR3 plus reference TRBV15 and TRBJ2-1, the full variable domain is DAMVIQNPRYQVTQFGKPVTLSCSQTLNHNVMYWYQQKSSQAPKLLFHYYDKDFNNEADTPDNFQSRRPNTSFCFLDIRSPGLGDTAMYLCATSVGQSSYNEQFFGPGTRLTVL.

The J gene is TRBJ1-6, the V gene TRBV28, with TRBD1 identical over 8 bases. The CDR3 contains 15 residues. In germline, CDR1 is MDHEN, CDR2 SYDVKM. The V gene end was trimmed by 2 bases and the J gene end by 10 bases; junction bases not matched to a gene: 7. This CDR3 reads CASSLQGAGGSPLHF. For the CDR3, the DNA is TGTGCCAGCAGTTTACAGGGGGCAGGAGGCTCACCCCTCCACTTT.

The rearrangement joins TRBV25-1 to TRBJ2-1, with a weak D call TRBD1 (5 bases). V was cut by 4 bases and J by 6 bases, with 16 bases left in between. The CDR3 loop spans 15 amino acids. The germline gives CDR1 MGHDK, CDR2 SYGVNS. CDR3 residues: CASSVGHLGPNEQFF. In DNA form, the CDR3 reads TGTGCCAGCAGTGTGGGTCACCTGGGGCCCAATGAGCAGTTCTTC.

Points on this clone: Distinct nucleotide sequences in the sample also encode this CDR3. V gene TRBV27 combines with J gene TRBJ1-5; D is ambiguous. The V gene's germline CDR1 is MNHEY and CDR2 SMNVEV (reference sequence). Trimming stripped 6 bases from V and 0 bases from J, with 6 bases between. The CDR3 length is 13 residues. The CDR3 DNA follows: TGTGCCAGCAGCACCTATAGCAATCAGCCCCAGCATTTT. It specifies CASSTYSNQPQHF.